The count of the clone carrying this TCR beta chain is one. Antigen specificity is unknown. Produced via immunoSEQ multiplex PCR; TCRdb's table is partial and in-frame only. Counted here are 90,000 to 130,000 clones, roughly 90% occurring once; the ten biggest clones make up 2.5% to 3.5%. This record belongs to a study of CD4+ T cells in melanoma. Whole-study results and caveats: CD8+ T cell, macrophage and B cell function reportedly correlated with neoantigen-specific CD4+ T cells. In melanoma, neoantigen-specific CD4+ T cells reportedly differed in differentiation state.

The sequence derives from a human donor with melanoma. The source material was peripheral blood.

In nucleotides, the CDR3 is TGCGCCAGCAGCCAAGGACGGGGGATTTCACCCCTCCACTTT. This gives the protein CASSQGRGISPLHF. The chain carries TRBV4-1 and TRBJ1-6; D is possibly TRBD1 (5 bases). The CDR3 totals 14 residues. CDR1 and CDR2 from the germline V gene are MGHRA and YSYEKL. V gave up 1 base and J gave up 9 bases, with 10 bases separating them.